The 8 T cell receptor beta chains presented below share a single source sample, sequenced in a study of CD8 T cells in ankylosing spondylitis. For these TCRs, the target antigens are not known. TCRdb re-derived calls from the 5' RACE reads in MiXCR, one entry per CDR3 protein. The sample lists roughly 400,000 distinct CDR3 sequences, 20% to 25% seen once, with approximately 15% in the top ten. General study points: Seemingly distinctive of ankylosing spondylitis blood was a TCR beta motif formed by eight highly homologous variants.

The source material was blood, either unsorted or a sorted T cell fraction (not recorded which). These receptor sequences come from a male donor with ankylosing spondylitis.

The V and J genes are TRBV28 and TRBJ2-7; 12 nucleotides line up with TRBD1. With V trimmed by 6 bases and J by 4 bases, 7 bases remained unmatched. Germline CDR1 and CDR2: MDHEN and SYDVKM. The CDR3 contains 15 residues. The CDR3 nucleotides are TGTGCCAGCAGGGGGACAGGGGGCGATTCATACGAGCAGTACTTC. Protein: CASRGTGGDSYEQYF.

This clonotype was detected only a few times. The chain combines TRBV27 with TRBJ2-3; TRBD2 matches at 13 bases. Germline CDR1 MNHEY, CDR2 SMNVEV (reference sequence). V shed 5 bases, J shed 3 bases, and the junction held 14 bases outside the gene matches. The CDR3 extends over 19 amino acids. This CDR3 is CASSVQPGTSGILTDTQYF. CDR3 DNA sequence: TGTGCCAGCAGTGTTCAACCTGGGACTAGCGGGATTCTTACAGATACGCAGTATTTT.

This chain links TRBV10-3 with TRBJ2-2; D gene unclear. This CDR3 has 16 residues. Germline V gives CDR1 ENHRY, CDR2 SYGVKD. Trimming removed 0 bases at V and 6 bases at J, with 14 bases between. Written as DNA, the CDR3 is TGTGCCATCAGTGAGTCCCCGATCCGAGAGGCCGGGGAGCTGTTTTTT. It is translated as CAISESPIREAGELFF.

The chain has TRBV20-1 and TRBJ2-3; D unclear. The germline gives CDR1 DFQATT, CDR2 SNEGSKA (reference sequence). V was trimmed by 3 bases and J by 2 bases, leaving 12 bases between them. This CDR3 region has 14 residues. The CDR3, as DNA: TGCAGTGCTAGTATTCGGCGCGACACAGATACGCAGTATTTT. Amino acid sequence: CSASIRRDTDTQYF.

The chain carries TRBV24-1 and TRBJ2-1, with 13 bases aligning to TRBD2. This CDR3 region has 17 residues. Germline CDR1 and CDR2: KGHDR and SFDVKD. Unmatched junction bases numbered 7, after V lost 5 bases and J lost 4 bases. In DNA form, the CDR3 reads TGTGCCACCAGTGGGACTAGCGGGAGCAGTCGGTACAATGAGCAGTTCTTC. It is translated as CATSGTSGSSRYNEQFF.

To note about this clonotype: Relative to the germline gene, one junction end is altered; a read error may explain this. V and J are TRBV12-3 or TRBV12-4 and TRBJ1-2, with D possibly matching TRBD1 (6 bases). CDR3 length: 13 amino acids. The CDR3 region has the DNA TGTGCCAGCAGTTTTCAACAGGGCCTGGGCGAGGTCTTC. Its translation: CASSFQQGLGEVF.

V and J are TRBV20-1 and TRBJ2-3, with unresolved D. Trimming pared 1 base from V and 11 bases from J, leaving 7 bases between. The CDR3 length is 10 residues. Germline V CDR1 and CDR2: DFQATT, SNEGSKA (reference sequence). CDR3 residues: CSARGLQQYF. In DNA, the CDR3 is TGCAGTGCTAGAGGGCTTCAGCAGTATTTT.

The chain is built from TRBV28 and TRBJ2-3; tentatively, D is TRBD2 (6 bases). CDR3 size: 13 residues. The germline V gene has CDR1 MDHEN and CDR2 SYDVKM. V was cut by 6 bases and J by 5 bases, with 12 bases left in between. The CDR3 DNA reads TGTGCCAGCAGACTAATGGGGGGAGATACGCAGTATTTT. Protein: CASRLMGGDTQYF.